One and the same sample provided the 13 T cell receptor beta chains below, sequenced in a study of spatial heterogeneity in lung cancer. TCRdb re-called the 5' RACE reads with MiXCR, one entry per CDR3 protein. The table includes 10,000 to 15,000 distinct CDR3 sequences, about 3.8% detected once. This sample's time point: sample taken at primary tumor resection. From tumor, nontumor lung or frozen PBMC, whole RNA was taken unsorted for sequencing. Sequencing used PBMCs, obtained at surgery. These receptors all stem from a male donor with early-stage non-small cell lung cancer.

This clonotype came up many times. With the library built for alpha chains, this beta chain is off target and its frequency is not meaningful. The CDR3 reads CASSQVNLVNTDTQYF. CDR3 bases: TGCGCCAGCAGCCAAGTAAACCTAGTAAACACAGATACGCAGTATTTT. V gene TRBV4-1 combines with J gene TRBJ2-3, with unresolved D. V lost 1 base to trimming and J lost 2 bases, with 13 bases between them. Per the germline V gene, CDR1 is MGHRA and CDR2 is YSYEKL. CDR3 length: 16 amino acids.

About this clonotype: Since the library was made to target alpha chains, this beta chain is a stray read and its abundance is not meaningful. The chain couples TRBV2 to TRBJ2-1, with TRBD2 identical over 9 bases. Looked up from germline, CDR1 is SNHLY and CDR2 is FYNNEI. V shed 1 base and J 2 bases; nucleotides not matched to a gene: 3. This CDR3 comprises 16 residues. The DNA for the CDR3 is TGTGCCAGCAGTGAAGTGGCGGGAGGGACCTACAATGAGCAGTTCTTC. This translates into CASSEVAGGTYNEQFF.

This clonotype was found many times. A library prepared for alpha chains yielded this beta chain as an off-target read; its size is of little meaning. The chain links TRBV4-1 to TRBJ2-3; TRBD2 matches 8 bases. This CDR3 comprises 14 residues. The germline gives CDR1 MGHRA, CDR2 YSYEKL. After removal of 8 bases from V and 4 bases from J, the junction contained 8 bases not matched to a gene. CDR3: CASRGGRGSDTQYF. The CDR3 bases are TGCGCCAGCCGCGGGGGGAGGGGTTCAGATACGCAGTATTTT.

Ten or more counts support this clonotype. Since the library was made to target alpha chains, this beta chain is a stray read and its abundance is not meaningful. The V and J genes are TRBV7-2 and TRBJ2-3; no clear D gene. Per the germline V gene, CDR1 is SGHTA and CDR2 is FQGNSA. This CDR3 region has 13 residues. The V gene lost 5 bases and the J gene lost 4 bases, with 10 bases spanning the gap. The DNA of the CDR3 is TGTGCCAGCAGCACCTTTCCGGCAGATACGCAGTATTTT. This sequence encodes CASSTFPADTQYF.

This clonotype has ten or more counts. In a library made to pick up alpha chains, this beta chain is a stray read with a size that means little. CDR3 region: CATRTSGLAGVNTGELFF. The CDR3 bases are TGCGCCACCCGAACCTCCGGACTAGCGGGAGTCAACACCGGGGAGCTGTTTTTT. The chain employs TRBV5-1 and TRBJ2-2; 13 bases agree with TRBD2. This CDR3 has 18 amino acids. Germline V gene lookup returns CDR1 SGHRS and CDR2 YFSETQ. V was clipped by 9 bases and J by 2 bases; unmatched bases: 13.

This clonotype has a count of ten or more. This beta chain represents an off-target read in a library built for alpha chains; its size is of limited meaning. The chain combines TRBV3-1 with TRBJ2-3; D not certain. CDR1 LGHDT and CDR2 YNNKEL come from the germline V gene (reference sequence). V was pared by 2 bases and J by 6 bases, with 9 bases between. The CDR3 has 13 amino acids. CDR3 in amino acids: CASSQRFADTQYF. CDR3 bases: TGTGCCAGCAGCCAACGATTTGCGGATACGCAGTATTTT.

The sample holds many counts of this clonotype. Since the library was made to target alpha chains, this beta chain is a stray read and its abundance is not meaningful. The chain carries TRBV20-1 and TRBJ2-3, with TRBD1 matching over 8 bases. Germline loops: CDR1 DFQATT, CDR2 SNEGSKA (reference sequence). The junction had 7 bases not matched to a gene; V was cut back by 2 bases and J by 3 bases. The CDR3 spans 15 residues. The CDR3 region is CSARTTHRGTDTQYF. CDR3 nucleotide sequence: TGCAGTGCTAGAACGACACACAGGGGGACAGATACGCAGTATTTT.

Comments on this clonotype: In a library made to pick up alpha chains, this beta chain is a stray read with a size that means little. This chain uses TRBV28 with TRBJ2-5, with 13 bases identical to TRBD2. This CDR3 spans 16 amino acids. The V and J ends lost 6 bases and 4 bases, in that order; junction bases with no gene match: 8. CDR1 and CDR2 from the germline V gene are MDHEN and SYDVKM. The CDR3 region has the DNA TGTGCCAGCAGCACACCGCGGACTAGCGGGGGAGAGACCCAGTACTTC. This sequence encodes CASSTPRTSGGETQYF.

Ten or more counts support this clonotype. Found in a library prepared for alpha chains, this beta chain is an off-target read, and its abundance has little meaning. The chain employs TRBV7-6 and TRBJ2-2, with 7 positions matching TRBD2. The CDR3 spans 14 residues. Germline assignment: CDR1 SGHVS and CDR2 FNYEAQ. V lost 7 bases to trimming and J lost 4 bases; unmatched junction nucleotides: 6. In DNA, the CDR3 is TGTGCCAGCAATTGGGGCGGGGGCACCGGGGAGCTGTTTTTT. This sequence encodes CASNWGGGTGELFF.

Worth noting for this clonotype: This beta chain is an off-target read within a library intended for alpha chains, so its frequency means little. The chain carries TRBV20-1 and TRBJ2-3; TRBD2 agrees at 11 bases. This CDR3 is 18 amino acids long. Per germline, CDR1 DFQATT and CDR2 SNEGSKA (reference sequence). V trimming: 6 bases; J trimming: 2 bases; junction bases outside the gene matches: 16. The CDR3, as DNA: TGCAGTGCCCCCCGGGGGTTAGCGGGAGGGGTCCCCACAGATACGCAGTATTTT. Protein product: CSAPRGLAGGVPTDTQYF.

In its sample, this clonotype was seen many times. A library prepared for alpha chains yielded this beta chain as an off-target read; its size is of little meaning. V is TRBV12-3 or TRBV12-4 and J is TRBJ2-2, with unresolved D. The CDR3 extends over 13 amino acids. Trimming removed 6 bases at V and 1 base at J, with 6 bases between. CDR3 coding DNA: TGTGCCAGCAGGCCGGGGAACACCGGGGAGCTGTTTTTT. It encodes CASRPGNTGELFF.

This clonotype showed up many times. This beta chain is a stray read from a library made for alpha chains; its abundance is not meaningful. J is TRBJ2-1 and V is TRBV6-7; D call uncertain. TRBV6-7 is recorded as an ORF, its role being uncertain. The CDR3 covers 13 residues. Trimming removed 2 bases from V and 5 bases from J, with 7 bases in between. The DNA for the CDR3 is TGTGCCAGCAGTTACCGGCCAGACAATGAGCAGTTCTTC. It encodes CASSYRPDNEQFF.

This clonotype was found many times. This beta chain slipped into a library made for alpha chains as a stray read, so its size is not meaningful. The chain couples TRBV2 to TRBJ2-1; D call uncertain. CDR1 and CDR2 (germline): SNHLY, FYNNEI. The CDR3 covers 13 residues. V dropped 3 bases and J dropped 8 bases, with 11 bases sitting between them. The CDR3 bases are TGTGCCAGCAGTGATGCGGCACGGTATGAGCAGTTCTTC. Translated: CASSDAARYEQFF.